This T cell receptor (beta chain) was sequenced during a study of T cell changes during pregnancy in multiple sclerosis. TCRdb keeps only in-frame clones here, not all; method: immunoSEQ multiplex PCR. Here the sample spans around 56,000 clones, about nine tenths being singletons. The trim removed 3 bases at V and 6 bases at J, leaving 3 bases unmatched. This CDR3 contains 15 residues. Germline V gene sequence: CDR1 LNHDA, CDR2 SQIVND (reference sequence). The table lists this clone with a count of one. This chain links TRBV19 with TRBJ2-2, with 11 bases lining up with TRBD1. Here the sequenced sample was peripheral blood, taken in the first trimester of pregnancy. This receptor was obtained from a female donor in good health, enrolled as a control in a pregnancy study. The CDR3 loop is CASSMWGQGAGELFF. The CDR3 DNA sequence: TGTGCCAGTAGTATGTGGGGACAGGGGGCCGGGGAGCTGTTTTTT.